What follows are 13 T cell receptor beta chains derived from one specimen sequenced in a study of neurological immune-mediated disorders. TCRdb reprocessed the 5' RACE reads via MiXCR and lists one record per CDR3 protein. The sample lists tens of thousands of distinct CDR3 sequences, around a tenth occurring once. The sequencing input was PBMCs. The receptors were sampled from a man aged 35-49 years in good health.

The table lists this clonotype with many counts. The chain links TRBV20-1 to TRBJ2-1; 10 nucleotides match TRBD2. J was trimmed by 8 bases and V by 5 bases; bases with no gene match: 9. CDR1 is DFQATT, CDR2 SNEGSKA, per germline (reference sequence). The CDR3 contains 14 residues. CDR3 in amino acids: CSALLSGRPYEQFF. The CDR3 nucleotides read TGCAGTGCTCTCCTTAGCGGGAGGCCTTATGAGCAGTTCTTC.

There are many counts of this clonotype. V is TRBV12-3 or TRBV12-4 and J is TRBJ1-2; TRBD1 agrees at 7 bases. The CDR3 contains 15 residues. The V gene end was trimmed by 8 bases and the J gene end by 2 bases; junction bases not matched to a gene: 11. Here the CDR3 DNA reads TGTGCCAGCCTTGACACAGGGGCAAAGAACTATGGCTACACCTTC. This gives the protein CASLDTGAKNYGYTF.

This clonotype was observed many times. The V gene is TRBV7-2, the J gene TRBJ2-7; 8 bases fit TRBD2. The CDR3 totals 12 residues. J gave up 3 bases and V 8 bases, and 3 bases lay outside the gene matches. The germline V gene has CDR1 SGHTA and CDR2 FQGNSA. CDR3 protein: CASGTRIYEQYF. The CDR3 coding sequence is TGTGCCAGCGGGACTAGGATCTACGAGCAGTACTTC.

To note about this clonotype: Just one base apart from a much larger clone, this may be a read error. The genes are TRBV15 and TRBJ2-7; weak D call: TRBD2 (5 bases). The CDR3 covers 13 residues. Germline V lookup: CDR1 LNHNV, CDR2 YYDKDF (reference sequence). CDR3 protein: CATSRERVGERYF. The CDR3 bases are TGTGCCACCAGCAGAGAGAGGGTTGGGGAGCGGTACTTC.

This clonotype was seen repeatedly, ten times or more. The gene calls are TRBV27 and TRBJ2-7; 8 bases are a match to TRBD2. Trimming removed 7 bases from V and 2 bases from J; junction bases left unmatched: 4. The CDR3 totals 13 residues. CDR1 is MNHEY and CDR2 is SMNVEV in the germline V gene (reference sequence). DNA of the CDR3: TGTGCCAGCATGGGTAGCGGGGCCTACGAGCAGTACTTC. This gives the protein CASMGSGAYEQYF.

This clonotype was recorded many times. The rearrangement links TRBV6-2 or TRBV6-3 to TRBJ2-5; no reliable D call. Looked up from germline, CDR1 is MNHEY and CDR2 is SVGEGT. V gave up 5 bases and J gave up 1 base, with 14 bases separating them. The CDR3 loop spans 15 amino acids. CDR3 DNA: TGTGCCAGCAGTCCCCTCCAGGACCTCCAAGAGACCCAGTACTTC. Amino acid sequence: CASSPLQDLQETQYF.

This clonotype was counted at least ten times. The gene calls are TRBV11-2 and TRBJ2-3; D gene ambiguous. Germline loops: CDR1 SGHAT, CDR2 FQNNGV. CDR3 size: 12 residues. V lost 4 bases and J 6 bases, leaving 8 bases between the germline ends. In DNA form, the CDR3 reads TGTGCCAGCAGCTCCGATGGTGATACGCAGTATTTT. Translating gives CASSSDGDTQYF.

This clonotype occurred many times. CDR3 nucleotides: TGCAGCGTTGAAGGGACAGGATTAGACTACGAGCAGTACTTC. Encoded protein: CSVEGTGLDYEQYF. This chain links TRBV29-1 with TRBJ2-7, with 7 positions matching TRBD1. The CDR3 covers 14 residues. V shed 1 base and J 3 bases; nucleotides not matched to a gene: 6. Germline loops: CDR1 SQVTM, CDR2 ANQGSEA.

This clonotype was found many times. This chain uses TRBV20-1 with TRBJ2-1; 10 bases agree with TRBD2. The CDR3 sequence is 17 residues long. Per germline, CDR1 DFQATT and CDR2 SNEGSKA (reference sequence). J was trimmed by 4 bases and V by 0 bases; bases with no gene match: 9. CDR3 nucleotides: TGCAGTGCTAGAGATCAGTATAGGACTAGCGGATACAATGAGCAGTTCTTC. Translating gives CSARDQYRTSGYNEQFF.

Ten or more counts support this clonotype. The chain has TRBV9 and TRBJ2-7; D is ambiguous. CDR1 SGDLS and CDR2 YYNGEE come from the germline V gene. The CDR3 covers 15 residues. V was pared by 4 bases and J by 3 bases, with 17 bases between. Here the CDR3 reads CASSHQEAGYYEQYF. The CDR3 bases are TGTGCCAGCAGCCACCAAGAGGCAGGATACTACGAGCAGTACTTC.

This clonotype occurred many times. The chain links TRBV20-1 to TRBJ2-4; D gene uncertain. V was cut by 6 bases and J by 0 bases, with 12 bases left in between. Germline lookup yields CDR1 DFQATT and CDR2 SNEGSKA (reference sequence). The CDR3 extends over 14 amino acids. The CDR3 here is CSADLSLAKNIQYF. In nucleotides, the CDR3 is TGCAGTGCAGACTTGAGTCTAGCCAAAAACATTCAGTACTTC.

Turning to this clonotype: At one end the junction does not follow the germline gene, possibly because of a read error. J is TRBJ2-5 and V is TRBV20-1; TRBD1 might be the D (6 bases). CDR1 is DFQATT, CDR2 SNEGSKA, per germline (reference sequence). The CDR3 covers 16 residues. DNA for the CDR3: TGCAGTGCCAGAGGGAGAAAGGGGGTCAGCGGAAAGACCCAGTACTTC. Its translation: CSARGRKGVSGKTQYF.

At least ten counts were recorded for this clonotype. This rearrangement joins TRBV6-5 to TRBJ1-3; 7 nucleotides match TRBD1. The germline V gene has CDR1 MNHEY and CDR2 SVGAGI. V lost 3 bases to trimming and J lost 2 bases; unmatched junction nucleotides: 4. This CDR3 has 15 amino acids. CDR3 sequence reads: CASSYLTGTGNTIYF. DNA of the CDR3: TGTGCCAGCAGTTATTTGACAGGGACTGGAAACACCATATATTTT.